This T cell receptor beta chain was found in a study of CD8+CD57+ T cells in acquired aplastic anemia. This CDR3 has 12 residues. V dropped 6 bases and J dropped 5 bases, with 10 bases sitting between them. Germline CDR1 SGHTA, CDR2 FQGNSA. The authors sequenced patients whose flow cytometry had shown CD8+CD57+ cell expansion. Profiling that covered TCR beta VDJ and CDR3 relied on genomic DNA as its template. TCRdb ran MiXCR on the reads and lists one entry per CDR3 protein. The sample consists of 170,000 or so distinct CDR3 sequences, around 60% of them appearing once. Input material: sorted CD4+, CD8+, or CD8+CD57+ T cells (not recorded which) from PBMCs. The sequence was obtained from a human donor with aplastic anemia. V usage is TRBV7-2 and J usage is TRBJ2-5, with D perhaps given as TRBD1 or TRBD2 (5 bases each). CDR3 nucleotides: TGTGCCAGCAGATCAGGGACGGAGACCCAGTACTTC. Encoded protein: CASRSGTETQYF.